This TCR beta chain was obtained from a study of T cells in Graves' hyperthyroidism and ophthalmopathy. There were TCR beta CDR3 regions amplified from RNA transcripts. The TCR CDR3 first-round RT-PCR relied on the HTBI primer set. TCRdb fed the multiplex PCR reads into MiXCR, producing one record per CDR3 protein. The table lists 650,000 to 700,000 distinct CDR3 sequences, roughly 17% of them singletons. This clonotype was seen many times. CDR3 length: 14 residues. V lost 3 bases, J lost 3 bases, and 0 bases stayed unmatched. Germline lookup yields CDR1 MDHEN and CDR2 SYDVKM. This TCR was sampled from a man aged 50 or older with Graves' hyperthyroidism. The V and J genes are TRBV28 and TRBJ2-2; 8 bases map to TRBD1. Sequencing input: blood. The CDR3 reads CASSLTGDTGELFF. The CDR3 DNA follows: TGTGCCAGCAGTTTGACAGGGGACACCGGGGAGCTGTTTTTT.